The 10 T cell receptor beta chains reported below all come from one sample, sequenced in a study of cytomegalovirus exposure and HLA in healthy donors. The PCR contained 60 Vbeta and 13 Jbeta primers. The table came from immunoSEQ multiplex PCR; TCRdb's copy has only in-frame clones and leaves some out. The sample consists of about 130,000 clones, 82% of them appearing once. Sequencing input: PBMCs. These receptors were taken from a boy younger than 10 in good health and CMV-seronegative.

The chain carries TRBV19 and TRBJ1-1, with a weak D call TRBD1 (5 bases). Germline CDR1 reads LNHDA; CDR2 reads SQIVND (reference sequence). Deletions cut 5 bases from V and 6 bases from J, with 19 bases between. CDR3 length equals 15 residues. The CDR3 here is CASSLALGMGPEAFF. DNA for the CDR3: TGTGCCAGTAGTCTGGCCTTGGGTATGGGGCCTGAAGCTTTCTTT.

The chain couples TRBV15 to TRBJ2-1, with 12 positions matching TRBD2. The CDR3 covers 17 residues. Germline CDR1 and CDR2: LNHNV and YYDKDF (reference sequence). Unmatched junction bases numbered 11, after V lost 5 bases and J lost 6 bases. The CDR3 region has the DNA TGTGCCACCAGCGGGATTAGGGCTAGCGGGAGGGCCAATGAGCAGTTCTTC. Its protein is CATSGIRASGRANEQFF.

J is TRBJ1-1 and V is TRBV4-3, with D possibly matching TRBD1 (6 bases). The V gene lost 0 bases and the J gene lost 1 base, with 12 bases spanning the gap. Germline V lookup: CDR1 LGHNA, CDR2 YSLEER. The CDR3 sequence is 16 residues long. The CDR3 here is CASSQDWTVTNTEAFF. In DNA, the CDR3 is TGCGCCAGCAGCCAAGACTGGACAGTTACGAACACTGAAGCTTTCTTT.

The V gene is TRBV10-1, the J gene TRBJ1-2; D is possibly TRBD1 (6 bases). This CDR3 is built from 17 residues. V lost 0 bases, J lost 0 bases, and 14 bases lay in between. Per the germline V gene, CDR1 is WNHNN and CDR2 is SYGVQD (reference sequence). CDR3 in DNA: TGCGCCAGCAGTGAGTCGCGCAGGGGCCCTACTAACTATGGCTACACCTTC. Its protein is CASSESRRGPTNYGYTF.

The chain combines TRBV6-1 with TRBJ1-6; TRBD1 matches at 7 bases. J was trimmed by 10 bases and V by 7 bases; bases with no gene match: 13. Germline V gene lookup returns CDR1 MNHNS and CDR2 SASEGT. The CDR3 consists of 15 residues. DNA for the CDR3: TGTGCCAGCACCCAACTCTCAGGGGGAAACTCACCCCTCCACTTT. Encoded protein: CASTQLSGGNSPLHF.

Points on this clone: Other DNA sequences from this sample encode an identical CDR3 as well. The J gene is TRBJ1-1, the V gene TRBV6-5; tentatively, D is TRBD1 (6 bases). The length of the CDR3 is 14 residues. Germline V gene lookup returns CDR1 MNHEY and CDR2 SVGAGI. V lost 5 bases, J lost 0 bases, and 10 bases lay in between. In nucleotides, the CDR3 is TGTGCCAGCAGTAGGGGGAGACTGAACACTGAAGCTTTCTTT. This gives the protein CASSRGRLNTEAFF.

Here the CDR3 DNA reads TGTGCCAGCAGTTTCGTCGGGAACACTGAAGCTTTCTTT. As protein: CASSFVGNTEAFF. V gene TRBV27 combines with J gene TRBJ1-1, with D unresolved. With 3 bases removed from V and 1 base from J, the gap between germline ends came to 6 bases. CDR1 is MNHEY, CDR2 SMNVEV, per germline (reference sequence). The CDR3 has 13 residues.

The rearrangement joins TRBV27 to TRBJ2-6; tentative D call: TRBD1 (5 bases). V shed 6 bases and J shed 4 bases, with 10 bases lying between them. CDR3 length: 14 residues. Looked up from germline, CDR1 is MNHEY and CDR2 is SMNVEV (reference sequence). The CDR3 DNA reads as TGTGCCAGCAGCATAGGGGTCGGGGCCAACGTCCTGACTTTC. Translation: CASSIGVGANVLTF.

The chain employs TRBV7-6 and TRBJ1-3; D gene uncertain. CDR3 length equals 17 residues. Germline CDR1 reads SGHVS; CDR2 reads FNYEAQ. The V gene lost 2 bases and the J gene lost 0 bases, with 14 bases spanning the gap. CDR3 amino acids: CASSLRTVPDSGNTIYF. The CDR3 nucleotides are TGTGCCAGCAGCTTACGAACGGTACCTGACTCTGGAAACACCATATATTTT.

The gene calls are TRBV19 and TRBJ2-1; 7 positions agree with TRBD1. The V gene end was trimmed by 5 bases and the J gene end by 8 bases; junction bases not matched to a gene: 9. Germline loops: CDR1 LNHDA, CDR2 SQIVND (reference sequence). This CDR3 region has 14 residues. This chain's CDR3 is CASSGRGGADEQFF. The CDR3 DNA follows: TGTGCCAGTAGTGGGCGAGGGGGCGCGGATGAGCAGTTCTTC. The full variable domain, its missing parts supplied by reference TRBV19 and TRBJ2-1, is DGGITQSPKYLFRKEGQNVTLSCEQNLNHDAMYWYRQDPGQGLRLIYYSQIVNDFQKGDIAEGYSVSREKKESFPLTVTSAQKNPTAFYLCASSGRGGADEQFFGPGTRLTVL.